This T cell receptor beta chain was sequenced in a study of CD8 T cells in Susac syndrome. The authors reverse transcribed roughly 0.5 to 1 ug RNA with random hexamers. The authors amplified TCR beta CDR3 across 54 Vbeta and 13 Jbeta using immunoSEQ multiplex PCR. TCRdb independently ran MiXCR on the immunoSEQ multiplex PCR reads; one entry per CDR3 protein. The sample has 120,000 to 150,000 distinct CDR3 sequences, 95% seen once; the top ten hold over 0.075%. The length of the CDR3 is 14 residues. The clonotype comes from a human donor with Susac syndrome. Sequenced input: CD4+ T cells from PBMCs. This chain links TRBV1 with TRBJ1-5; the table names TRBD1, a call not compared with the DNA. TRBV1 is an annotated pseudogene. The CDR3 DNA reads TGCACCAGCAGCCAGCGGGGACAGAATCAGCCCCAGCATTTT. It translates to CTSSQRGQNQPQHF.